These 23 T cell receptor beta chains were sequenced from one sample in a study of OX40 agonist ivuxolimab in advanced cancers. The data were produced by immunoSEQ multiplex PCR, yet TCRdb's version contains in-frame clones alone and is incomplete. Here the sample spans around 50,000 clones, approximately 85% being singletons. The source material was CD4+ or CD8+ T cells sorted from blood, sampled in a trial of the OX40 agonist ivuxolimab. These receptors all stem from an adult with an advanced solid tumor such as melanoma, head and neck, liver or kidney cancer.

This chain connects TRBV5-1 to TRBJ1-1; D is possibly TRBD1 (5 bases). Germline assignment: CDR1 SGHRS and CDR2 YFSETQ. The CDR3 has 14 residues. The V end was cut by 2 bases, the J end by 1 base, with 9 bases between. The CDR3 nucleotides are TGCGCCAGCAGCTTTTCTCAGGGGAACACTGAAGCTTTCTTT. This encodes CASSFSQGNTEAFF.

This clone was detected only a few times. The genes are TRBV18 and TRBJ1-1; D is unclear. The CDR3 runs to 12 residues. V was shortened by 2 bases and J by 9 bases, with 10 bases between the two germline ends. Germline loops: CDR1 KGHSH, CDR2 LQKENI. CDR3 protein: CASSPDLIQAFF. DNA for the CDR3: TGTGCCAGCTCACCAGATCTGATCCAAGCTTTCTTT.

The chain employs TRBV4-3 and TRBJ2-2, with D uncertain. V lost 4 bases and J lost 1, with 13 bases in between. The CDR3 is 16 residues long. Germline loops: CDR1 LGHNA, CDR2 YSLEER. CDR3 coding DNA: TGCGCCAGCAGCCTCGACTTCCCAGGGAACACCGGGGAGCTGTTTTTT. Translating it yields CASSLDFPGNTGELFF.

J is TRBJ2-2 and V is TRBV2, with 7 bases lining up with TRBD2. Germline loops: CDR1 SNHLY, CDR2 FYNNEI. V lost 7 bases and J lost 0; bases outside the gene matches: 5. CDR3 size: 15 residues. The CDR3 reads CASNGGRANTGELFF. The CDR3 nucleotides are TGTGCCAGCAACGGCGGGAGAGCGAACACCGGGGAGCTGTTTTTT.

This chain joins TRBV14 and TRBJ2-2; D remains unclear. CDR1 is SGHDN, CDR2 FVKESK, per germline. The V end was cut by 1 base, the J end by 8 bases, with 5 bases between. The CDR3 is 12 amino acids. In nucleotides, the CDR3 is TGTGCCAGCAGCCAAGTTGGGGGGGAGCTGTTTTTT. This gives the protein CASSQVGGELFF.

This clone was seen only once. CDR3 in amino acids: CASSSKGGSAYQETQYF. The CDR3 DNA follows: TGTGCCAGCAGCTCCAAAGGGGGGAGTGCGTACCAAGAGACCCAGTACTTC. The chain has TRBV7-8 and TRBJ2-5; D tentatively reads TRBD1 or TRBD2 (6 bases each). V was clipped by 4 bases and J by 0 bases, with 18 bases between them. The germline V gene encodes CDR1 SGHVS and CDR2 FQNEAQ. The CDR3 spans 17 residues.

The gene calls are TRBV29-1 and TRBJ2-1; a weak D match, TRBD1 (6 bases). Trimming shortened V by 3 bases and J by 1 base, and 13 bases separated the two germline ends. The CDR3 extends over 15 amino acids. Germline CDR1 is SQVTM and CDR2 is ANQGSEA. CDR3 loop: CSVDDVGGSYNEQFF. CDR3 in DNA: TGCAGCGTTGACGACGTAGGGGGATCCTACAATGAGCAGTTCTTC.

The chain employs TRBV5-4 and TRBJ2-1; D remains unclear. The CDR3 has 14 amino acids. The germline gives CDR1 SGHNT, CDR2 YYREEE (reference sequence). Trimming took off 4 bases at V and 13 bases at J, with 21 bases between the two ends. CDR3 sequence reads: CASSVFGRQETQFF. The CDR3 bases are TGTGCCAGCAGCGTCTTTGGACGCCAGGAGACTCAGTTCTTC.

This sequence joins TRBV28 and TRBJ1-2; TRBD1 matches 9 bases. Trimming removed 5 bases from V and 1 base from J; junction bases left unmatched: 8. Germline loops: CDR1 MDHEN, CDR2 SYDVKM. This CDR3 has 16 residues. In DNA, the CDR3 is TGTGCCAGCAGTGTTTTGGGACAGGGATATAACTATGGCTACACCTTC. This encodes CASSVLGQGYNYGYTF.

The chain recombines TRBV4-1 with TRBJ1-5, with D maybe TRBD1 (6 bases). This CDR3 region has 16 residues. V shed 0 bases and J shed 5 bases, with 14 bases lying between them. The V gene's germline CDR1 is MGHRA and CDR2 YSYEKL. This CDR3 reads CASSQDGGGRDQPQHF. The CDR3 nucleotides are TGCGCCAGCAGCCAAGATGGGGGGGGCAGGGATCAGCCCCAGCATTTT.

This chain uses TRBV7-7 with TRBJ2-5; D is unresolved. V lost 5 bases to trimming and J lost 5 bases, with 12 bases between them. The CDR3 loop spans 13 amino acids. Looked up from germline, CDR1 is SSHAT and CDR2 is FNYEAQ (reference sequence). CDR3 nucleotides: TGTGCCAGCAGCGAACCCGCCCGTGAGACCCAGTACTTC. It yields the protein CASSEPARETQYF.

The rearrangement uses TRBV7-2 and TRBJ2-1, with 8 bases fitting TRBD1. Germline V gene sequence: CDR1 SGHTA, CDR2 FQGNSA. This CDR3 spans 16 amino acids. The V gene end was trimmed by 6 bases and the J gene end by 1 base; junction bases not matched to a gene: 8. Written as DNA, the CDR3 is TGTGCCAGCAGATACGACAGGGGAACGTCCTACAATGAGCAGTTCTTC. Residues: CASRYDRGTSYNEQFF.

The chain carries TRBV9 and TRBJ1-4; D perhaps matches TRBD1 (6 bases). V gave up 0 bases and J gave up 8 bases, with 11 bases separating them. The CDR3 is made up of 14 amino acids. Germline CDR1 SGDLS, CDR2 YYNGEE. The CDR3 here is CASSVGQGNEKLFF. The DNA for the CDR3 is TGTGCCAGCAGCGTAGGGCAGGGGAACGAAAAACTGTTTTTT.

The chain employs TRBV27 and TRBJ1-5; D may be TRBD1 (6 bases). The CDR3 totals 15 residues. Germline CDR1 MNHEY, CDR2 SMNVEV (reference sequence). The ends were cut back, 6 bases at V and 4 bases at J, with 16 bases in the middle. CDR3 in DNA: TGTGCCAGCAGATCGGGAGGGGGTCTAAATCAGCCCCAGCATTTT. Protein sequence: CASRSGGGLNQPQHF.

The CDR3 loop reads CASSESTGGLVQPQHF. The CDR3 bases are TGTGCCAGCAGTGAATCGACAGGGGGCTTGGTTCAGCCCCAGCATTTT. This chain uses TRBV25-1 with TRBJ1-5, with 10 bases lining up with TRBD1. The CDR3 loop spans 16 amino acids. V lost 1 base to trimming and J lost 6 bases; unmatched junction nucleotides: 6. Germline V gene sequence: CDR1 MGHDK, CDR2 SYGVNS.

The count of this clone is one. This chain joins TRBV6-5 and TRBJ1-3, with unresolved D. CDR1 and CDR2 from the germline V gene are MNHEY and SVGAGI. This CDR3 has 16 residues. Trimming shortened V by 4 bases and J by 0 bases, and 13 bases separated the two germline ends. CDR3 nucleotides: TGTGCCAGCAGTTCGACTGGGGAATACTCTGGAAACACCATATATTTT. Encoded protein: CASSSTGEYSGNTIYF.

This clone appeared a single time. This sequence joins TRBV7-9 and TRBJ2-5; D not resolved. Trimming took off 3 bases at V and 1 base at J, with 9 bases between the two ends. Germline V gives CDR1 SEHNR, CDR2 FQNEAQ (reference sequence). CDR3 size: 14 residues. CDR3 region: CASSFVGGQETQYF. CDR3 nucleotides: TGTGCCAGCAGCTTCGTGGGCGGCCAAGAGACCCAGTACTTC.

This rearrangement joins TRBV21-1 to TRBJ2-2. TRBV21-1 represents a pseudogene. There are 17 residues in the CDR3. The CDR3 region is CASSKALTVSNTGELFF. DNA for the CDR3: TGTGCCAGCAGCAAAGCGTTGACGGTATCGAACACCGGGGAGCTGTTTTTT.

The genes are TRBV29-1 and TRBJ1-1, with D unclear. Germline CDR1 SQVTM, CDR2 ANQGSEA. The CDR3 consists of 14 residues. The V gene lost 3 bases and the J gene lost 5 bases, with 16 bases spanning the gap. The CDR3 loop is CSVDASRGRTEAFF. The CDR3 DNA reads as TGCAGCGTTGATGCGAGCCGGGGTCGAACTGAAGCTTTCTTT. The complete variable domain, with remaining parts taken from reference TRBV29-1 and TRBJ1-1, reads SAVISQKPSRDICQRGTSLTIQCQVDSQVTMMFWYRQQPGQSLTLIATANQGSEATYESGFVIDKFPISRPNLTFSTLTVSNMSPEDSSIYLCSVDASRGRTEAFFGQGTRLTVV.

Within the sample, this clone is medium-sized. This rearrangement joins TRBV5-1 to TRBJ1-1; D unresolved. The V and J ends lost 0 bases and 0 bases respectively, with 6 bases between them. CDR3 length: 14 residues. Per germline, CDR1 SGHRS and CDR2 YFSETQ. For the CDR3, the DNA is TGCGCCAGCAGCTTGGATGGTGTGAACACTGAAGCTTTCTTT. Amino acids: CASSLDGVNTEAFF.

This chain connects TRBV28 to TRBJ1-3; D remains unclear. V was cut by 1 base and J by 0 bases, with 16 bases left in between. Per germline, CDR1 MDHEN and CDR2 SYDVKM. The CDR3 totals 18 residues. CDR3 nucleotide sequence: TGTGCCAGCAGTTTATCGTTGAACGCGGACCTCTCTGGAAACACCATATATTTT. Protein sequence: CASSLSLNADLSGNTIYF.

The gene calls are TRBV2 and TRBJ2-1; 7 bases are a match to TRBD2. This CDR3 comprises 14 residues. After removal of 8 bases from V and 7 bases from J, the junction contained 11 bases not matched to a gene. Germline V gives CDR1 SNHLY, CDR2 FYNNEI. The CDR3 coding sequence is TGTGCCAGCGGTCTTGGCGGGAGTAGGAATGAGCAGTTCTTC. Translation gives CASGLGGSRNEQFF. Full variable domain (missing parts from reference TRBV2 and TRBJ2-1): EPEVTQTPSHQVTQMGQEVILRCVPISNHLYFYWYRQILGQKVEFLVSFYNNEISEKSEIFDDQFSVERPDGSNFTLKIRSTKLEDSAMYFCASGLGGSRNEQFFGPGTRLTVL.

CDR3 in DNA: TGTGCCAGCAGTTTAAGTTCGGGCCCAGCGAACACCGGGGAGCTGTTTTTT. Translating gives CASSLSSGPANTGELFF. The chain combines TRBV28 with TRBJ2-2, with no clear D. This CDR3 region has 17 residues. Germline loops: CDR1 MDHEN, CDR2 SYDVKM. V was pared by 2 bases and J by 0 bases, with 13 bases between.